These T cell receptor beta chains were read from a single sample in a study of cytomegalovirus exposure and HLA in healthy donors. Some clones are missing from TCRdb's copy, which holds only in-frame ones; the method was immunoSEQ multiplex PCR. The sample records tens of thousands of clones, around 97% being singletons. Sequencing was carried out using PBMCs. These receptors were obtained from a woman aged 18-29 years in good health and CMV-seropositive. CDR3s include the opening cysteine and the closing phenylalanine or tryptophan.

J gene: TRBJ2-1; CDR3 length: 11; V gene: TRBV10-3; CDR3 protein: CAISGQWEQFF
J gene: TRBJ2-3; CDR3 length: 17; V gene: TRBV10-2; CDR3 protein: CASSDSFGLARADTQYF
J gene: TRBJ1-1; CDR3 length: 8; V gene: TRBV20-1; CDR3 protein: CSDGEAFF
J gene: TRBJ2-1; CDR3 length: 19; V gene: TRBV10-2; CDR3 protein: CASSGWDSRGRSSYNEQFF
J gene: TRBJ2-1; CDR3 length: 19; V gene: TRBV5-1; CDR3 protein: CASSLLSSFMAGDLGEQFF
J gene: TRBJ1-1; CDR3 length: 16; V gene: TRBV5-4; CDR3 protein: CASSWGPTGMNTEAFF
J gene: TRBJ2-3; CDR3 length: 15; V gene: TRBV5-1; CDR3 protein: CASSLSGLIGDTQYF
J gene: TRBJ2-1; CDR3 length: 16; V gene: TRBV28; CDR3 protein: CASSSPPAGTYNEQFF
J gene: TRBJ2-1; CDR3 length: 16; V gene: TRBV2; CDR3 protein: CASSVGLAGGYNEQFF
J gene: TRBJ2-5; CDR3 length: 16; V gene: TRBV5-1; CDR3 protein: CASSPYRTAVQETQYF
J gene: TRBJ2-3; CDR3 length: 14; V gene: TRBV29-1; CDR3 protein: CSVASRLSTDTQYF
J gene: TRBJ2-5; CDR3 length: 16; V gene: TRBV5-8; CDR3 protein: CASSTGQPKGLETQYF
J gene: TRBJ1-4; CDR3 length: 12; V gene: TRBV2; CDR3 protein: CASDEGTEKLFF
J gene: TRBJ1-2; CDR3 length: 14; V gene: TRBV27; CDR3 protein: CASSFQASDYGYTF
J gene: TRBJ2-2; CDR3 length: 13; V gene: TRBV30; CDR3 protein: CAHGQGHTGELFF
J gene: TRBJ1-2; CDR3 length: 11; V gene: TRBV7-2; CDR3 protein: CATSGRNGYTF
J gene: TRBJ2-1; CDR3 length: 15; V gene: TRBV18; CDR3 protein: CASSPRTSGTNEQFF
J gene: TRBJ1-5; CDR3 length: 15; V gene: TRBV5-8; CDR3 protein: CASSSGTGGNQPQHF
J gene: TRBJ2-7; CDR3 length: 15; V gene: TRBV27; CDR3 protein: CASSLKTGDIDEQYF
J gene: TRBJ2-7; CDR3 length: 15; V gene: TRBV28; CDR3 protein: CASSLGQGNSYEQYF
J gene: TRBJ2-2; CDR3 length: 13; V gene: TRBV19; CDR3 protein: CASSQGITGELFF
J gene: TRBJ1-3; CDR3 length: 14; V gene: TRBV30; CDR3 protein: CAWSVSRFGNTIYF
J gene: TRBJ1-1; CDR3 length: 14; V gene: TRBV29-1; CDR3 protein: CSVEVQGKWTEAFF
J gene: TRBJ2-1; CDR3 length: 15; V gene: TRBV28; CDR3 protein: CASSSRLAVYNEQFF
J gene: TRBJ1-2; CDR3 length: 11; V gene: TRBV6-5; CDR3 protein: CAAIRGAGYTF
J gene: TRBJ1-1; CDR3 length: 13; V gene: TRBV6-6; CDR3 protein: CASSYEMVSEAFF
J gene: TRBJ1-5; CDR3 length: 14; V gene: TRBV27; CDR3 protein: CASRKQGAGQPQHF
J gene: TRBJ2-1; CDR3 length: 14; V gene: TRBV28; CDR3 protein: CASSVTSVGNEQFF
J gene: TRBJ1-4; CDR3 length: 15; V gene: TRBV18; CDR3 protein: CASSTLQGANEKLFF
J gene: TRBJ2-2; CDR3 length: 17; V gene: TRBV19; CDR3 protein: CASSRSGRARDTGELFF
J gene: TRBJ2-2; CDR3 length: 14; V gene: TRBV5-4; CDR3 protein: CASSLRENTGELFF
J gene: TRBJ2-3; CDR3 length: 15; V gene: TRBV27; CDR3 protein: CASSPGQVFTDTQYF
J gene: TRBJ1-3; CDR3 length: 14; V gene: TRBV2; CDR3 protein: CASSRQGVGNTIYF
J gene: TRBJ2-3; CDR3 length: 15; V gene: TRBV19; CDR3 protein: CASTTLAGFTDTQYF
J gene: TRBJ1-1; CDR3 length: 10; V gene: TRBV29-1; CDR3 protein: CRRYGTEAFF
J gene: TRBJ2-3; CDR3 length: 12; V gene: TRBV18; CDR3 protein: CASSPFRDTQYF
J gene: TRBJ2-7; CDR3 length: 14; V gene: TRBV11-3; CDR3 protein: CASSPRTGNYEQYF
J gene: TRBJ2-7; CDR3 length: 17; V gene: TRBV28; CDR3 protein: CASSSSRSGGKGYEQYF
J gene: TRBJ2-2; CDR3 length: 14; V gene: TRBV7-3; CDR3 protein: CASSLVRNTGELFF
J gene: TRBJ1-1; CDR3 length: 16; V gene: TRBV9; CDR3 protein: CASSVVPRTENTEAFF
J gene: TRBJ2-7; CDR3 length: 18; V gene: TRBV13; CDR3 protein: CASSATGTSGRALYEQYF